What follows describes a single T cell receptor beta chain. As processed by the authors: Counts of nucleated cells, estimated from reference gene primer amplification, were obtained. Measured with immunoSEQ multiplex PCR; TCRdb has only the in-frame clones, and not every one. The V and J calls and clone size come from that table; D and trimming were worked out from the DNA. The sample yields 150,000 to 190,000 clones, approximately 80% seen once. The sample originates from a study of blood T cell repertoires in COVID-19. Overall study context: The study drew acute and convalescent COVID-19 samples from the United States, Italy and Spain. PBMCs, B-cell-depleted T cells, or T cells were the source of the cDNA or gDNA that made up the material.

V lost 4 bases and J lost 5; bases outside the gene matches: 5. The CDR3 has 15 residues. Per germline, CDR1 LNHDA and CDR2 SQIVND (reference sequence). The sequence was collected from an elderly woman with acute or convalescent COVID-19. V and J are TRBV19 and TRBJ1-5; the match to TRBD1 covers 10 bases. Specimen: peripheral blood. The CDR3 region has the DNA TGTGCCAGTAGTACCTGGACAGGGGGGGATCAGCCCCAGCATTTT. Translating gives CASSTWTGGDQPQHF.